The 21 T cell receptor beta chains below were found in one sample sequenced in a study of blood T cell repertoires in COVID-19. The protocol was immunoSEQ multiplex PCR, while the TCRdb copy is restricted to in-frame clones and leaves out a portion. In the table there are tens of thousands of clones, about 90% of which are singletons. The source material was peripheral blood. These receptors came from a man in his fifties with active COVID-19.

The rearrangement uses TRBV6-5 and TRBJ2-7; 8 positions match TRBD1. There are 15 residues in the CDR3. Germline-derived CDR1 and CDR2 are MNHEY and SVGAGI. The junction had 12 bases not matched to a gene; V was cut back by 6 bases and J by 5 bases. The CDR3, as DNA: TGTGCCAGCAGCCTACTGGGCAGGGGGCTACACGAGCAGTACTTC. Its translation is CASSLLGRGLHEQYF.

The CDR3 sequence is CAISPRGLYEQYF. CDR3 in DNA: TGTGCCATCAGCCCCAGGGGGCTATACGAGCAGTACTTC. The chain carries TRBV10-3 and TRBJ2-7; 8 positions match TRBD1. Germline CDR1 is ENHRY and CDR2 is SYGVKD. The ends lost 6 bases at V and 4 bases at J; junction bases unmatched: 5. This CDR3 has 13 residues.

The V and J genes are TRBV5-1 and TRBJ1-4; the D is unclear. Germline CDR1 and CDR2: SGHRS and YFSETQ. Trimming shortened V by 0 bases and J by 5 bases, and 8 bases separated the two germline ends. CDR3 length equals 14 residues. This CDR3 reads CASSLGGLNEKLFF. The DNA of the CDR3 is TGCGCCAGCAGCTTGGGAGGGTTAAATGAAAAACTGTTTTTT.

The chain uses TRBV28 and TRBJ1-5, with D uncertain. Germline values: CDR1 MDHEN, CDR2 SYDVKM. V was clipped by 3 bases and J by 1 base, with 7 bases between them. This CDR3 region has 14 residues. The CDR3: CASSLELSNQPQHF. The CDR3, as DNA: TGTGCCAGCAGTTTGGAGTTAAGCAATCAGCCCCAGCATTTT.

The CDR3 DNA follows: TGTGCCAGCAGTTTTAGGGGGGGCAGGGTCACTGAAGCTTTCTTT. Its protein product is CASSFRGGRVTEAFF. V gene TRBV11-2 combines with J gene TRBJ1-1; D may be TRBD1 (6 bases). V was trimmed by 6 bases and J by 4 bases, leaving 18 bases between them. Germline-derived CDR1 and CDR2 are SGHAT and FQNNGV. The CDR3 spans 15 residues.

The gene calls are TRBV19 and TRBJ2-7; 10 nucleotides agree with TRBD2. Germline CDR1 and CDR2: LNHDA and SQIVND (reference sequence). Trimming took 3 bases from V and 6 from J; bases not matched to a gene: 8. The CDR3 has 15 residues. The CDR3 DNA follows: TGTGCCAGTAGTATCGAAGCGGGGGGGCAAAGCGAGCAGTACTTC. Translating gives CASSIEAGGQSEQYF.

The rearrangement links TRBV6-5 to TRBJ1-2, with 8 bases lining up with TRBD1. J gave up 5 bases and V 6 bases, and 11 bases lay outside the gene matches. The CDR3 contains 15 residues. Germline-derived CDR1 and CDR2 are MNHEY and SVGAGI. Here the CDR3 DNA reads TGTGCCAGCAGAGCCGGGCCGACAGGGGAGTATGGCTACACCTTC. Translating gives CASRAGPTGEYGYTF.

This sequence joins TRBV5-1 and TRBJ2-7, with D maybe TRBD1 (5 bases). CDR1 is SGHRS, CDR2 YFSETQ, per germline. The CDR3 is 16 residues long. The germline V and J ends were trimmed by 4 bases and 0 bases, with 17 bases remaining between them. CDR3 sequence (DNA): TGCGCCAGCAGCATCGGACATTCTAGTCTCTCCTACGAGCAGTACTTC. The encoded protein is CASSIGHSSLSYEQYF.

CDR3 nucleotide sequence: TGTGCCAGCAGCTTTTACCCCCTAGCGGGGGGCACAGATACGCAGTATTTT. This encodes CASSFYPLAGGTDTQYF. This sequence joins TRBV7-2 and TRBJ2-3; 10 bases are a match to TRBD2. Trimming removed 3 bases from V and 1 base from J; junction bases left unmatched: 7. There are 17 residues in the CDR3. Germline assignment: CDR1 SGHTA and CDR2 FQGNSA.

This clone was seen a handful of times. The V gene is TRBV10-2, the J gene TRBJ2-3; 7 nucleotides align to TRBD2. The CDR3 covers 16 residues. J lost 1 base, V lost 4 bases, and 8 bases had no gene match. Germline V gives CDR1 WSHSY, CDR2 SAAADI. The CDR3 reads CASSAVAAGGTDTQYF. Here the CDR3 DNA reads TGCGCCAGCAGTGCCGTAGCGGCGGGGGGCACAGATACGCAGTATTTT.

The V and J genes are TRBV6-5 and TRBJ2-7; 11 bases line up with TRBD2. V dropped 7 bases and J dropped 2; count of bases not matched to a gene: 7. The V gene's germline CDR1 is MNHEY and CDR2 SVGAGI. The CDR3 sequence is 15 residues long. CDR3 sequence (DNA): TGTGCCAGCAACACCGGACTAGCGGGTGCCTACGAGCAGTACTTC. Its protein product is CASNTGLAGAYEQYF.

The chain combines TRBV10-3 with TRBJ2-1; TRBD2 aligns across 11 bases. Germline V lookup: CDR1 ENHRY, CDR2 SYGVKD. The junction had 9 bases not matched to a gene; V was cut back by 7 bases and J by 4 bases. This CDR3 is built from 16 residues. Written as DNA, the CDR3 is TGTGCCATCACGGGGGTAGCGGGAGGGACATACAATGAGCAGTTCTTC. Its protein is CAITGVAGGTYNEQFF.

The chain combines TRBV30 with TRBJ2-3; possible D gene TRBD2, 5 bases. Germline lookup yields CDR1 GTSNPN and CDR2 SVGIG (reference sequence). Trimming removed 5 bases at V and 1 base at J, with 16 bases between. This CDR3 contains 15 residues. CDR3 amino acids: CAWWTRGSGTDTQYF. The CDR3 bases are TGTGCCTGGTGGACCCGGGGTAGCGGCACAGATACGCAGTATTTT.

The CDR3 bases are TGCGCCAGCAGCCTATACCACTCTGGAAACACCATATATTTT. Translated: CASSLYHSGNTIYF. J is TRBJ1-3 and V is TRBV5-1; no definite D call. From germline, CDR1 is SGHRS and CDR2 YFSETQ. The CDR3 is 14 residues long. V was cut by 4 bases and J by 0 bases, with 8 bases left in between.

V gene TRBV19 combines with J gene TRBJ2-5, with D possibly matching TRBD2 (5 bases). This CDR3 is 14 amino acids long. CDR1 LNHDA and CDR2 SQIVND come from the germline V gene (reference sequence). Trimming removed 5 bases at V and 4 bases at J, with 14 bases between. The CDR3 protein is CASSAVVGVETQYF. CDR3 in DNA: TGTGCCAGTAGTGCAGTCGTCGGGGTAGAGACCCAGTACTTC.

The chain is built from TRBV4-1 and TRBJ1-2, with TRBD1 identical over 8 bases. V dropped 2 bases and J dropped 0; count of bases not matched to a gene: 5. Germline loops: CDR1 MGHRA, CDR2 YSYEKL. The CDR3 is 16 residues long. CDR3 region: CASSQRTGGPNYGYTF. DNA of the CDR3: TGCGCCAGCAGCCAACGAACAGGGGGGCCTAACTATGGCTACACCTTC.

This chain joins TRBV19 and TRBJ1-1, with a weak D call TRBD1 (6 bases). Germline V gene lookup returns CDR1 LNHDA and CDR2 SQIVND (reference sequence). Trimming shortened V by 2 bases and J by 2 bases, and 9 bases separated the two germline ends. This CDR3 is built from 14 residues. The CDR3 DNA sequence: TGTGCCAGTAGTATATCAGGGGTTAACACTGAAGCTTTCTTT. Its translation: CASSISGVNTEAFF.

The J gene is TRBJ2-6, the V gene TRBV5-1; D is possibly TRBD2 (6 bases). CDR1 SGHRS and CDR2 YFSETQ come from the germline V gene. This CDR3 is 18 amino acids long. Trimming took off 4 bases at V and 2 bases at J, with 19 bases between the two ends. The CDR3 reads CASSPRGISAPGANVLTF. CDR3 sequence (DNA): TGCGCCAGCAGCCCCCGGGGGATTTCCGCCCCTGGGGCCAACGTCCTGACTTTC.

The chain joins TRBV7-9 to TRBJ2-7; tentatively, D is TRBD1 (5 bases). V gave up 8 bases and J gave up 0 bases, with 14 bases separating them. The CDR3 spans 14 residues. Germline V gene sequence: CDR1 SEHNR, CDR2 FQNEAQ (reference sequence). DNA for the CDR3: TGTGCCAGCGGAAACCAGGGAATCTCCTACGAGCAGTACTTC. Protein: CASGNQGISYEQYF.

The J gene is TRBJ1-2, the V gene TRBV4-1; D perhaps matches TRBD1 (6 bases). V shed 5 bases and J shed 1 base, with 17 bases lying between them. This CDR3 spans 16 amino acids. Germline V gives CDR1 MGHRA, CDR2 YSYEKL. DNA of the CDR3: TGCGCCAGCAGCAAAGGAGGACAGCAGAATAACTATGGCTACACCTTC. Protein sequence: CASSKGGQQNNYGYTF.

V is TRBV30 and J is TRBJ2-6; D gene uncertain. V lost 8 bases, J lost 1 base, and 15 bases lay in between. This CDR3 has 15 residues. Germline-derived CDR1 and CDR2 are GTSNPN and SVGIG (reference sequence). As DNA, the CDR3 is TGTGCCAGCGTTCTAAGTCCGTCTGGGGCCAACGTCCTGACTTTC. It codes for CASVLSPSGANVLTF.